This TCR beta chain was observed in a study of blood T cell repertoires in COVID-19. Whole-study context: The United States, Italy and Spain were the sources of the acute and convalescent COVID-19 samples. T cells, B-cell-depleted T cells, or PBMCs supplied cDNA or gDNA.

As originally analysed: Estimation of nucleated cell counts was performed using reference gene primer amplification. Measured with immunoSEQ multiplex PCR; TCRdb has only the in-frame clones, and not every one. The V and J calls and the clone size are those of that table, but D and trimming were determined from the DNA. The sample shows some 250,000 clones, approximately 86% of them seen only once. Remarks on this clone: Additional DNA sequences in this sample encode the identical CDR3.

The CDR3 consists of 13 residues. Trimming took off 3 bases at V and 5 bases at J, with 10 bases between the two ends. J is TRBJ1-1 and V is TRBV12-3 or TRBV12-4; D ambiguous. Sequences were obtained from peripheral blood. The receptor was isolated from a man aged 25 to 45 with active or convalescent COVID-19. For the CDR3, the DNA is TGTGCCAGCAGTTTCCGCCGGGGTACTGAAGCTTTCTTT. Protein: CASSFRRGTEAFF.